The T cell receptor beta chain described here comes from a study of post-analysis software for immune sequencing data. Study information: Included courses were relapsing-remitting and secondary progressive multiple sclerosis; progressive-relapsing multiple sclerosis was also included. Study-wide findings and caveats: About 5 TRBV segments occurring more often in patients than controls included TRBV5-6, TRBV5-1 and TRBV20-1. Normalized Chao1 diversity in multiple sclerosis patients fell significantly below that of controls.

Prepared TCR beta cDNA libraries contained unique molecular identifiers. Each batch of about 0.85 to 10 million T cells produced hundreds of thousands of cDNA molecules. TCRdb processed the PCR reads anew with MiXCR; each CDR3 protein has one entry. The data hold roughly 670,000 distinct CDR3 sequences, with about 60% observed a single time. Note on this clonotype: Antigen specificity is unknown.

The CDR3 extends over 14 amino acids. The trim removed 6 bases at V and 10 bases at J, leaving 7 bases unmatched. The source is a girl aged 2 to 9 with multiple sclerosis. This chain links TRBV12-3 or TRBV12-4 with TRBJ1-6; 9 nucleotides agree with TRBD1. The specimen was blood. The CDR3 reads CASSPQGAFSPLHF. The CDR3, as DNA: TGTGCCAGCAGCCCACAGGGGGCATTCTCACCCCTCCACTTT.